Listed below are T cell receptor beta chains from one sample, sequenced in a study of CD8 T cells in ankylosing spondylitis. TCRdb reanalysed the 5' RACE reads using MiXCR and keeps one entry per CDR3 protein. In the table there are about 280,000 distinct CDR3 sequences, 20% of which are singletons. Sequencing was performed on blood, either unsorted or a sorted T cell fraction (not recorded which). These receptors were taken from a male donor with ankylosing spondylitis or in good health (not recorded which). CDR3s include the opening cysteine and the closing phenylalanine or tryptophan. D genes are given only for firm matches. Clone sizes are given selectively: once, few, many, or a class where the clone is expanded.

cdr3_aa,cdr3_nt,d_call,clone_size,v_call,j_call
CSAIQRSSPNPDTQYF,TGCAGTGCTATACAAAGGAGCAGCCCAAACCCGGATACGCAGTATTTT,-,few,TRBV20-1,TRBJ2-3
CASSPGIGQFF,TGTGCCAGCAGCCCCGGGATAGGGCAGTTCTTC,-,few,TRBV7-9,TRBJ2-1
CASSLRGGPGYTF,TGTGCCAGCAGTTTAAGAGGGGGCCCGGGCTACACCTTC,TRBD1,-,TRBV27,TRBJ1-2
CASSLGDRHQETQYF,TGTGCCAGCAGCTTAGGGGACAGGCATCAAGAGACCCAGTACTTC,TRBD1,many,TRBV7-2,TRBJ2-5
CASTEGGHEQFF,TGTGCCAGCACCGAAGGGGGACATGAGCAGTTCTTC,-,few,TRBV12-3/TRBV12-4,TRBJ2-1
CASSLGQEWGETQYF,TGTGCCAGCAGCTTAGGTCAGGAGTGGGGGGAGACCCAGTACTTC,-,-,TRBV11-2,TRBJ2-5
CSARGSADTQYF,TGCAGTGCTAGGGGGAGTGCAGATACGCAGTATTTT,-,-,TRBV20-1,TRBJ2-3
CSATTTLAGGRNEQFF,TGCAGTGCTACCACAACCCTAGCGGGGGGGCGTAATGAGCAGTTCTTC,TRBD2,few,TRBV20-1,TRBJ2-1
CASSFTASISGANVLTF,TGTGCCAGCAGTTTCACCGCCTCCATCTCTGGGGCCAACGTCCTGACTTTC,-,-,TRBV12-3/TRBV12-4,TRBJ2-6
CASSSLRRQNEQFF,TGTGCCAGCAGTTCCCTGAGGAGGCAGAATGAGCAGTTCTTC,-,few,TRBV12-3/TRBV12-4,TRBJ2-1
CASSPGRKNQPQHF,TGTGCCAGCAGCCCGGGACGGAAAAATCAGCCCCAGCATTTT,-,few,TRBV12-3/TRBV12-4,TRBJ1-5
CSARVGMNTEAFF,TGCAGTGCTAGAGTTGGGATGAACACTGAAGCTTTCTTT,-,few,TRBV20-1,TRBJ1-1
CATSDFSDTQYF,TGTGCCACCAGTGATTTCTCAGATACGCAGTATTTT,-,-,TRBV24-1,TRBJ2-3
CASSYGSGANVLTF,TGTGCCAGCAGTTACGGATCTGGGGCCAACGTCCTGACTTTC,-,-,TRBV12-3/TRBV12-4,TRBJ2-6
CASSYTTGRNSPLHF,TGCGCCAGCAGCTATACGACAGGCCGGAATTCACCCCTCCACTTT,-,many,TRBV5-1,TRBJ1-6
CASSLPNRGGNEAFF,TGCGCCAGCAGCCTTCCGAACAGGGGGGGAAATGAAGCTTTCTTT,TRBD1,-,TRBV5-1,TRBJ1-1
CASSQAADSYNEQFF,TGTGCCAGCAGCCAGGCAGCCGACTCCTACAATGAGCAGTTCTTC,-,-,TRBV11-3,TRBJ2-1
CASNLGATDTQYF,TGTGCCAGCAACCTCGGGGCCACAGATACGCAGTATTTT,-,few,TRBV2,TRBJ2-3
CSARQGVNGYTF,TGCAGTGCAAGACAGGGGGTAAATGGCTACACCTTC,TRBD1,-,TRBV20-1,TRBJ1-2
CASSLSRAPLEAFF,TGTGCCAGCAGTTTATCGAGGGCCCCTCTTGAAGCTTTCTTT,-,-,TRBV27,TRBJ1-1
CAWSTSTSNTGELFF,TGTGCCTGGAGTACAAGCACGTCGAACACCGGGGAGCTGTTTTTT,-,-,TRBV30,TRBJ2-2
CASSPWNDVMDLPDYGYTF,TGTGCCAGCAGCCCATGGAACGATGTCATGGATTTACCTGACTATGGCTACACCTTC,-,few,TRBV4-2,TRBJ1-2